A single sample gave rise to the 4 T cell receptor beta chains below, sequenced in a study of blood T cell repertoires in COVID-19. The repertoire was sequenced with immunoSEQ multiplex PCR; TCRdb's copy has only in-frame clones and lacks some. The sample contains almost 400,000 clones, around nine tenths of which appear only once. Input material: PBMCs or T cells enriched from blood (not recorded which). All receptors derive from a woman aged 25 to 39 who had recovered from COVID-19.

The rearrangement joins TRBV7-2 to TRBJ1-1; tentatively, D is TRBD1 (5 bases). The CDR3 extends over 13 amino acids. V lost 2 bases to trimming and J lost 3 bases, with 7 bases between them. The V gene's germline CDR1 is SGHTA and CDR2 FQGNSA. CDR3 region: CASSLFRDTEAFF. In nucleotides, the CDR3 is TGTGCCAGCAGCTTATTCAGGGACACTGAAGCTTTCTTT. The variable domain in full, completed from reference TRBV7-2 and TRBJ1-1, reads GAGVSQSPSNKVTEKGKDVELRCDPISGHTALYWYRQSLGQGLEFLIYFQGNSAPDKSGLPSDRFSAERTGGSVSTLTIQRTQQEDSAVYLCASSLFRDTEAFFGQGTRLTVV.

V is TRBV5-1 and J is TRBJ1-2, with D hard to call. The V and J ends lost 5 bases and 6 bases respectively, with 17 bases between them. Per the germline V gene, CDR1 is SGHRS and CDR2 is YFSETQ. The CDR3 sequence is 14 residues long. CDR3 nucleotide sequence: TGCGCCAGCAGTCCGGGTTTATCCGTCGATGGCTACACCTTC. Translation gives CASSPGLSVDGYTF.

The rearrangement links TRBV12-5 to TRBJ1-6, with D hard to call. The CDR3 is 14 amino acids. The V gene's germline CDR1 is LGHNT and CDR2 FRNRAP. The V end lost 3 bases, the J end lost 6 bases, and 9 bases lay between the germline ends. Here the CDR3 DNA reads TGTGCTAGTGGTTTTACAGCATTTAATTCACCCCTCCACTTT. This gives the protein CASGFTAFNSPLHF.

This clone was seen only a few times. This rearrangement joins TRBV3-1 (or the pseudogene TRBV3-2) to TRBJ1-1; 9 nucleotides line up with TRBD1. Germline values: CDR1 LGHDT, CDR2 YNNKEL (reference sequence). The CDR3 has 19 amino acids. V trimming: 0 bases; J trimming: 6 bases; junction bases outside the gene matches: 17. CDR3 residues: CASSQDIGQGYGIVSEAFF. DNA of the CDR3: TGTGCCAGCAGCCAAGATATCGGACAGGGGTATGGTATCGTCTCTGAAGCTTTCTTT.